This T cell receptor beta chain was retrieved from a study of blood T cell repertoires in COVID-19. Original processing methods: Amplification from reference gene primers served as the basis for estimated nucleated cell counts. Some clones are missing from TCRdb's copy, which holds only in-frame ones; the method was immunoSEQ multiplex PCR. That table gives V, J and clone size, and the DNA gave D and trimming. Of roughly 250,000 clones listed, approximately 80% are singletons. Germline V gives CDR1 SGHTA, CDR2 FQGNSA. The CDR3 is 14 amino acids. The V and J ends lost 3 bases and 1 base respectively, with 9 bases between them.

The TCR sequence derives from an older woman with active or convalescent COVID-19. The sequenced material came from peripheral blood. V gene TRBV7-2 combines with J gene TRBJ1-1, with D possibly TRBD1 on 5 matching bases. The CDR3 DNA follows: TGTGCCAGCAGCTTCGGGGGTCGGAACACTGAAGCTTTCTTT. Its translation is CASSFGGRNTEAFF. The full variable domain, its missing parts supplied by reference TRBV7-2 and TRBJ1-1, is GAGVSQSPSNKVTEKGKDVELRCDPISGHTALYWYRQSLGQGLEFLIYFQGNSAPDKSGLPSDRFSAERTGGSVSTLTIQRTQQEDSAVYLCASSFGGRNTEAFFGQGTRLTVV.